Each of the 22 T cell receptor beta chains below was sequenced from the same sample in a study of technical replicates of blood from a few donors. Measured with immunoSEQ multiplex PCR; TCRdb has only the in-frame clones, and not every one. This table has fewer than 85,000 clones, approximately 96% appearing once. Specimen: T cells isolated from PBMCs. These receptors all come from a human donor in good health.

The V call is TRBV9, the J call TRBJ1-1; D possibly corresponds to TRBD1 (5 bases). The germline gives CDR1 SGDLS, CDR2 YYNGEE. The length of the CDR3 is 14 residues. With 0 bases removed from V and 1 base from J, the gap between germline ends came to 7 bases. The CDR3 DNA follows: TGTGCCAGCAGCGTAGAACAGGAGAACACTGAAGCTTTCTTT. Translating it yields CASSVEQENTEAFF.

J is TRBJ1-2 and V is TRBV29-1; no firm D call. CDR3 size: 13 residues. Trimming left V 3 bases short and J 8 bases short, with 16 bases between. Per germline, CDR1 SQVTM and CDR2 ANQGSEA. The DNA of the CDR3 is TGCAGCGTTGAGCCTATAATCGGTTCCGGCTACACCTTC. Translation gives CSVEPIIGSGYTF.

The chain employs TRBV7-3 and TRBJ2-5, with D possibly matching TRBD2 (5 bases). Germline V lookup: CDR1 SGHTA, CDR2 FQGTGA. Between the trimmed V and J ends, which lost 5 bases and 5 bases, there was a span of 30 bases. The CDR3 runs 19 residues. This CDR3 reads CASSDRTGKNEMNRETQYF. CDR3 bases: TGTGCCAGCAGCGATAGGACCGGGAAGAATGAAATGAATAGGGAGACCCAGTACTTC.

The CDR3 region has the DNA TGTGCCAGCAGTTTAGGGGGCAGGACTGAAGCTTTCTTT. This sequence encodes CASSLGGRTEAFF. The chain uses TRBV28 and TRBJ1-1, with D maybe TRBD1 (6 bases). The germline CDR1 and CDR2 sequences are MDHEN and SYDVKM. Trimming stripped 2 bases from V and 5 bases from J, with 9 bases between. The CDR3 runs 13 residues.

Turning to this clone: One end of the junction is discordant with germline, which a read error may explain. The CDR3 reads CASSPLVRAGANVLTF. Here the CDR3 DNA reads TGTGCTAGCAGCCCCCTGGTCCGGGCTGGGGCCAACGTCCTGACTTTC. The chain links TRBV7-7 to TRBJ2-6; D gene unclear. CDR1 is SSHAT, CDR2 FNYEAQ, per germline (reference sequence). CDR3 length equals 16 residues.

V usage is TRBV30 and J usage is TRBJ2-3; D call uncertain. The germline V gene has CDR1 GTSNPN and CDR2 SVGIG (reference sequence). V lost 5 bases, J lost 5 bases, and 17 bases lay in between. The CDR3 length is 14 residues. The CDR3 loop is CAWSRVSGGDTQYF. The CDR3 DNA reads as TGTGCCTGGTCCCGAGTGAGTGGTGGAGATACGCAGTATTTT.

DNA for the CDR3: TGTGCCAGCAGCTTACGGGCGGGACCCACAGATACGCAGTATTTT. It translates to CASSLRAGPTDTQYF. This chain uses TRBV7-6 with TRBJ2-3, with D maybe TRBD2 (6 bases). Trimming removed 2 bases at V and 2 bases at J, with 11 bases between. CDR3 size: 15 residues. In germline, CDR1 is SGHVS, CDR2 FNYEAQ.

The rearrangement uses TRBV29-1 and TRBJ2-1; D possibly corresponds to TRBD2 (6 bases). The CDR3 is 16 amino acids. Germline V gene sequence: CDR1 SQVTM, CDR2 ANQGSEA. Trimming shortened V by 0 bases and J by 8 bases, and 20 bases separated the two germline ends. The chain's CDR3 is CSVEDWEDNPLDEQFF. CDR3 DNA: TGCAGCGTTGAAGATTGGGAGGACAATCCCTTAGATGAGCAGTTCTTC.

Written as DNA, the CDR3 is TGTGCCAGCAGTTTATACGGGGGATCCTCCTACAATGAGCAGTTCTTC. Amino acids: CASSLYGGSSYNEQFF. This rearrangement joins TRBV5-6 to TRBJ2-1; maybe TRBD2 (6 bases). The length of the CDR3 is 16 residues. V was shortened by 5 bases and J by 0 bases, with 15 bases between the two germline ends. Germline CDR1 reads SGHDT; CDR2 reads YYEEEE.

As concerns this clone: At one boundary the junction diverges from the germline segment, which might be a read error. The genes are TRBV6-5 and TRBJ1-2; D ambiguous. The CDR3 contains 15 residues. Germline V gene data show CDR1 as MNHEY and CDR2 as SVGAGI. The DNA of the CDR3 is TGTGCCAGCAGTTCAGGACGGACTACCTTCTATGGTTACACCTTC. Translated: CASSSGRTTFYGYTF.

This chain connects TRBV7-2 to TRBJ1-1; D gene ambiguous. Trimming took 4 bases from V and 7 from J, leaving 13 bases between them. The germline gives CDR1 SGHTA, CDR2 FQGNSA. The CDR3 is made up of 13 amino acids. CDR3 amino acids: CASSYREKVEAFF. For the CDR3, the DNA is TGTGCCAGCAGCTACCGGGAAAAAGTTGAAGCTTTCTTT.

The chain links TRBV2 to TRBJ2-7; D gene ambiguous. The CDR3 spans 14 residues. Trimming pared 4 bases from V and 7 bases from J, leaving 17 bases between. Looked up from germline, CDR1 is SNHLY and CDR2 is FYNNEI. CDR3 region: CASSATFVVREQYF. CDR3 DNA sequence: TGTGCCAGCAGTGCAACTTTCGTGGTTCGAGAGCAGTACTTC.

This clone was counted a few times. The chain uses TRBV28 and TRBJ1-2, with a weak D call TRBD1 (6 bases). The CDR3 is made up of 14 amino acids. The V gene lost 6 bases and the J gene lost 4 bases, with 15 bases spanning the gap. Germline V gives CDR1 MDHEN, CDR2 SYDVKM. The CDR3: CASSYLQGTYGYTF. In DNA, the CDR3 is TGTGCCAGCAGCTACCTACAGGGCACCTATGGCTACACCTTC.

The chain couples TRBV6-5 to TRBJ1-2; tentative D call: TRBD1 (6 bases). Trimming cost V 5 bases and J 4 bases, with 17 bases left between them. The CDR3 totals 15 residues. Germline CDR1 reads MNHEY; CDR2 reads SVGAGI. CDR3 in amino acids: CASSATGQRVYGYTF. Here the CDR3 DNA reads TGTGCCAGCAGTGCCACGGGACAAAGAGTCTATGGCTACACCTTC.

The rearrangement links TRBV5-4 to TRBJ1-2, with 10 bases lining up with TRBD1. With V trimmed by 3 bases and J by 4 bases, 9 bases remained unmatched. The CDR3 totals 16 residues. Germline values: CDR1 SGHNT, CDR2 YYREEE (reference sequence). This CDR3 reads CASSSSPGQGSYGYTF. In DNA, the CDR3 is TGTGCCAGCAGCTCAAGTCCGGGACAGGGGAGCTATGGCTACACCTTC.

The chain has TRBV6-1 and TRBJ1-2, with 9 bases identical to TRBD1. Unmatched junction bases numbered 14, after V lost 6 bases and J lost 9 bases. Germline lookup yields CDR1 MNHNS and CDR2 SASEGT. This CDR3 is 15 amino acids long. This CDR3 reads CASRAGQGTIGSYTF. The CDR3 DNA reads as TGTGCCAGCAGGGCTGGACAGGGGACGATCGGAAGCTACACCTTC.

A single count supports this clone. V gene TRBV19 combines with J gene TRBJ2-7; 8 bases map to TRBD1. The V gene's germline CDR1 is LNHDA and CDR2 SQIVND (reference sequence). Losses at the gene ends were 5 bases for V and 2 bases for J; bases not matched to a gene: 5. CDR3 length: 14 amino acids. CDR3 bases: TGTGCCAGTAGTTCTCCGGGACAGGCCTACGAGCAGTACTTC. It specifies CASSSPGQAYEQYF.

This clone was recorded once. This rearrangement joins TRBV28 to TRBJ2-7, with D perhaps TRBD1 (5 bases). Germline CDR1 and CDR2: MDHEN and SYDVKM. V was clipped by 6 bases and J by 4 bases, with 16 bases between them. CDR3 size: 14 residues. The CDR3 loop reads CASRQQGALYEQYF. CDR3 bases: TGTGCCAGCAGGCAGCAGGGCGCTTTGTACGAGCAGTACTTC.

This clone appeared once. The gene calls are TRBV29-1 and TRBJ2-1, with D perhaps matching TRBD2 (6 bases). The CDR3 runs to 13 residues. Trimming took off 5 bases at V and 5 bases at J, with 13 bases between the two ends. Germline-derived CDR1 and CDR2 are SQVTM and ANQGSEA. CDR3 in DNA: TGCAGCGTTTCAACAGGCGGGGACAATGAGCAGTTCTTC. As protein: CSVSTGGDNEQFF.

The chain joins TRBV5-4 to TRBJ2-7; D unclear. CDR3 length: 11 residues. From germline, CDR1 is SGHNT and CDR2 YYREEE (reference sequence). Trimming stripped 7 bases from V and 2 bases from J, with 7 bases between. CDR3 amino acids: CASSSTYEQYF. CDR3 nucleotides: TGTGCCAGCTCGAGTACCTACGAGCAGTACTTC.

The rearrangement uses TRBV9 and TRBJ1-2; D might be TRBD1 (5 bases). The CDR3 extends over 14 amino acids. With 0 bases removed from V and 2 bases from J, the gap between germline ends came to 8 bases. Germline V gene lookup returns CDR1 SGDLS and CDR2 YYNGEE. In nucleotides, the CDR3 is TGTGCCAGCAGCGTAGGGACACGGAACTATGGCTACACCTTC. As protein: CASSVGTRNYGYTF.

CDR3 nucleotides: TGTGCCAGCAGCTCTGGACAGGAAAATACCTACGAGCAGTACTTC. This encodes CASSSGQENTYEQYF. The V and J genes are TRBV7-8 and TRBJ2-7; TRBD1 matches at 7 bases. This CDR3 spans 15 amino acids. Germline CDR1 reads SGHVS; CDR2 reads FQNEAQ. The V segment lost 4 bases and the J segment 2 bases; nucleotides outside the gene matches: 8.